This T cell receptor (beta chain) was recorded in a study of cytomegalovirus exposure and HLA in healthy donors. Whole-study findings and limits: Later analysis revealed greater clonal expansion in HLA-associated TCR beta chains than in equally common others. The authors later found most CMV-associated TCR beta chains appeared HLA-restricted.

A remark on this clone: The target antigen is unknown.

CDR3 length equals 15 residues. Unmatched junction bases numbered 6, after V lost 5 bases and J lost 8 bases. Germline-derived CDR1 and CDR2 are MNHEY and SVGAGI. Amplification used 60 Vbeta primers and 13 Jbeta primers. Libraries were prepared by immunoSEQ multiplex PCR; TCRdb keeps only in-frame clonotypes and omits some of them. The sample includes fewer than 150,000 clones, just under 80% of them seen just once. The chain employs TRBV6-5 and TRBJ2-2; TRBD1 matches at 12 bases. The sequence derives from a young man in good health and CMV-seronegative. Material: PBMCs. CDR3 protein: CASSTPGQGAGELFF. CDR3 DNA sequence: TGTGCCAGCAGTACCCCGGGACAGGGGGCAGGGGAGCTGTTTTTT.